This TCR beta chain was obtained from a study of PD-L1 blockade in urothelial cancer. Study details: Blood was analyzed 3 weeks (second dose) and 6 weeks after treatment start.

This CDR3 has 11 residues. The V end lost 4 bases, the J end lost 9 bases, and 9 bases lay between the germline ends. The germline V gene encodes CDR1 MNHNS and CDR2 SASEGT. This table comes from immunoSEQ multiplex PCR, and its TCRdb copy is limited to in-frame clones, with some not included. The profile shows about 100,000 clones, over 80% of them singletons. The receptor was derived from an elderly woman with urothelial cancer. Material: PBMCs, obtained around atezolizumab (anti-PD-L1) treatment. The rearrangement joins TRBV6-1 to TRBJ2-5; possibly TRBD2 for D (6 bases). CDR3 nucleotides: TGTGCCAGCAGTGCAAGGAGGGCCCAGTACTTC. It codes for CASSARRAQYF.